The 9 T cell receptor beta chains below were found in one sample sequenced in a study of T-cell memory formation after mild COVID-19. Each CDR3 protein is one row after TCRdb ran MiXCR on the 5' RACE reads. The data show just over 60,000 distinct CDR3 sequences, less than 9.5% seen once. The sample comprised PBMCs or a T cell subset sorted from them (not recorded which). The receptors stem from a man aged 18 to 29 who had mild COVID-19 (a few samples of this study predate the infection). Cell type and time point are not known.

This clonotype has ten or more counts. This chain uses TRBV12-3 or TRBV12-4 with TRBJ2-2; unclear D gene. The CDR3 extends over 12 amino acids. Trimming removed 0 bases at V and 8 bases at J, with 4 bases between. Written as DNA, the CDR3 is TGTGCCAGCAGTTTAGCGCGGGGGGAGCTGTTTTTT. It encodes CASSLARGELFF.

This clonotype was counted only a few times. The rearrangement joins TRBV7-2 to TRBJ2-3, with 9 bases aligning to TRBD1. This CDR3 spans 15 amino acids. Germline values: CDR1 SGHTA, CDR2 FQGNSA. V gave up 5 bases and J gave up 6 bases; unmatched junction bases: 9. The CDR3 sequence: CASSAGQGQYDTQYF. Written as DNA, the CDR3 is TGTGCCAGCAGCGCTGGACAGGGGCAATATGATACGCAGTATTTT.

Only a few counts were recorded for this clonotype. The chain uses TRBV30 and TRBJ2-7; 7 nucleotides agree with TRBD1. J lost 7 bases, V lost 0 bases, and 12 bases had no gene match. The CDR3 is 15 amino acids. The germline V gene has CDR1 GTSNPN and CDR2 SVGIG (reference sequence). CDR3 coding DNA: TGTGCCTGGAGTGTAACCCCGACAGGGCTGAGGGAGCAGTACTTC. Its protein product is CAWSVTPTGLREQYF.

There are a few counts of this clonotype. This rearrangement joins TRBV28 to TRBJ1-1; tentative D call: TRBD1 (6 bases). The CDR3 totals 12 residues. Deletions cut 11 bases from V and 11 bases from J, with 21 bases between. Germline CDR1 is MDHEN and CDR2 is SYDVKM. The CDR3: CASKTGALGAFF. Written as DNA, the CDR3 is TGTGCCTCCAAGACAGGAGCCTTGGGGGCTTTCTTT.

The chain carries TRBV27 and TRBJ1-5; no clear D gene. Germline V gene data show CDR1 as MNHEY and CDR2 as SMNVEV (reference sequence). This CDR3 has 13 residues. Trimming pared 2 bases from V and 6 bases from J, leaving 8 bases between. The CDR3 DNA reads as TGTGCCAGCAGTTTACAAGGTCGTCAGCCCCAGCATTTT. Amino acid sequence: CASSLQGRQPQHF.

This clonotype was counted only a few times. The rearrangement links TRBV28 to TRBJ2-2, with a tentative D call TRBD1 (6 bases). CDR3 length equals 15 residues. Germline V gives CDR1 MDHEN, CDR2 SYDVKM. Trimming took off 2 bases at V and 5 bases at J, with 12 bases between the two ends. The CDR3 is CASSLGGVGTGELFF. The CDR3 coding sequence is TGTGCCAGCAGTTTAGGGGGCGTGGGGACCGGGGAGCTGTTTTTT.

This clonotype was counted between two and nine times. The genes are TRBV3-1 and TRBJ2-5; 9 bases align to TRBD1. V shed 4 bases and J 7 bases; nucleotides not matched to a gene: 13. The germline gives CDR1 LGHDT, CDR2 YNNKEL (reference sequence). The length of the CDR3 is 16 residues. The CDR3 loop is CASSPFSGQGSGTQYF. CDR3 bases: TGTGCCAGCAGCCCTTTCTCAGGACAGGGGTCCGGGACCCAGTACTTC.

This clonotype appeared a few times. The V call is TRBV12-3 or TRBV12-4, the J call TRBJ1-1; D gene ambiguous. This CDR3 region has 14 residues. Trimming removed 5 bases at V and 2 bases at J, with 12 bases between. Here the CDR3 DNA reads TGTGCCAGCAGTCCCGACGGAGCCAACACTGAAGCTTTCTTT. Its translation: CASSPDGANTEAFF.

The V and J genes are TRBV4-1 and TRBJ1-3, with 8 bases lining up with TRBD1. From germline, CDR1 is MGHRA and CDR2 YSYEKL. V lost 5 bases and J lost 5; bases outside the gene matches: 2. This CDR3 comprises 13 residues. Here the CDR3 reads CASSRQGRNTIYF. The CDR3 DNA follows: TGCGCCAGCAGCAGACAGGGGCGAAACACCATATATTTT.